Shown below are 31 T cell receptor beta chains from a single sample sequenced in a study of blood T cell repertoires in COVID-19. The method was immunoSEQ multiplex PCR; TCRdb's version includes in-frame clones alone and lacks a portion of them. The sample shows about 160,000 clones, about four fifths of them seen only once. Sequencing input: peripheral blood. The receptors here all came from a man aged 70 or older with acute or convalescent COVID-19.

This clone was seen a few times. J is TRBJ2-1 and V is TRBV7-3; 11 bases line up with TRBD2. CDR1 SGHTA and CDR2 FQGTGA come from the germline V gene. This CDR3 has 15 amino acids. J gave up 5 bases and V 5 bases, and 5 bases lay outside the gene matches. The CDR3 nucleotides are TGTGCCAGCAGCACCACTAGCGGGAGTAACAATGAGCAGTTCTTC. As protein: CASSTTSGSNNEQFF. Based on the CDR3 plus reference TRBV7-3 and TRBJ2-1, the full variable domain is GAGVSQTPSNKVTEKGKYVELRCDPISGHTALYWYRQSLGQGPEFLIYFQGTGAADDSGLPNDRFFAVRPEGSVSTLKIQRTERGDSAVYLCASSTTSGSNNEQFFGPGTRLTVL.

The chain uses TRBV25-1 and TRBJ1-3; tentative D call: TRBD1 (5 bases). CDR1 MGHDK and CDR2 SYGVNS come from the germline V gene. The V end lost 7 bases, the J end lost 6 bases, and 16 bases lay between the germline ends. The length of the CDR3 is 14 residues. This CDR3 is CASTRPGLENTIYF. The CDR3 DNA sequence: TGTGCCAGCACCCGCCCAGGGCTGGAAAACACCATATATTTT.

The genes are TRBV15 and TRBJ1-2; a possible D gene is TRBD1 (6 bases). V lost 3 bases and J 5 bases, leaving 13 bases between the germline ends. From germline, CDR1 is LNHNV and CDR2 YYDKDF (reference sequence). This CDR3 has 14 residues. CDR3 residues: CATSSVTGRYGYTF. The CDR3 DNA reads TGTGCCACCAGCAGCGTGACAGGACGATATGGCTACACCTTC.

This clone was counted a few times. This chain links TRBV4-1 with TRBJ1-5; D ambiguous. The CDR3 contains 17 residues. The germline V and J ends were trimmed by 0 bases and 2 bases, with 14 bases remaining between them. Germline V gene sequence: CDR1 MGHRA, CDR2 YSYEKL. The DNA of the CDR3 is TGCGCCAGCAGCCAAGACCCCCCCCGGGTCGGCAATCAGCCCCAGCATTTT. It codes for CASSQDPPRVGNQPQHF.

Concerning this clone itself: An end of the junction differs from the germline gene, which may be a read error. V is TRBV7-7 and J is TRBJ2-5; TRBD2 matches 12 bases. This CDR3 is built from 15 residues. Germline V CDR1 and CDR2: SSHAT, FNYEAQ (reference sequence). CDR3 bases: TGTGCTAGCAGCTTAGGACTAGCGGGACTAGAGACCCAGTACTTC. Protein: CASSLGLAGLETQYF.

The rearrangement joins TRBV14 to TRBJ1-2; perhaps TRBD1 as D (6 bases). Trimming cost V 5 bases and J 4 bases, with 17 bases left between them. The germline V gene encodes CDR1 SGHDN and CDR2 FVKESK. CDR3 length: 15 amino acids. The CDR3 DNA reads as TGTGCCAGCAGCTCCGGGGGGGGCTATATCTATGGCTACACCTTC. Amino acid sequence: CASSSGGGYIYGYTF.

V gene TRBV19 combines with J gene TRBJ1-1; 8 bases agree with TRBD1. CDR1 and CDR2 from the germline V gene are LNHDA and SQIVND (reference sequence). V lost 4 bases and J lost 7; bases outside the gene matches: 5. This CDR3 has 13 residues. The CDR3 here is CASSRTGTGEAFF. The CDR3 bases are TGTGCCAGTAGTAGAACCGGGACAGGTGAAGCTTTCTTT.

The genes are TRBV7-9 and TRBJ2-3, with TRBD2 identical over 12 bases. The germline V gene has CDR1 SEHNR and CDR2 FQNEAQ (reference sequence). With V trimmed by 5 bases and J by 4 bases, 10 bases remained unmatched. The CDR3 is 17 amino acids. CDR3 bases: TGTGCCAGCAGCCGGGGTCCTAGCGGGAGGGCCTCAGATACGCAGTATTTT. Translation: CASSRGPSGRASDTQYF.

This chain links TRBV19 with TRBJ2-7; 9 nucleotides align to TRBD1. The J segment lost 7 bases and the V segment lost 10 bases, leaving 11 bases of the junction unmatched. Germline V CDR1 and CDR2: LNHDA, SQIVND (reference sequence). CDR3 length: 13 residues. This CDR3 reads CATSWGQGSEQYF. DNA of the CDR3: TGTGCCACCTCTTGGGGACAGGGTAGTGAGCAGTACTTC.

The chain carries TRBV29-1 and TRBJ1-1; no clear D. V was trimmed by 6 bases and J by 3 bases, leaving 14 bases between them. CDR1 is SQVTM, CDR2 ANQGSEA, per germline. The CDR3 has 13 amino acids. The CDR3, as DNA: TGCAGCGTGGTAGACACACAGTACACTGAAGCTTTCTTT. This encodes CSVVDTQYTEAFF.

This chain joins TRBV6-5 and TRBJ1-6, with TRBD1 as a possible D gene (6 bases). Germline lookup yields CDR1 MNHEY and CDR2 SVGAGI. The germline V and J ends were trimmed by 2 bases and 11 bases, with 16 bases remaining between them. The CDR3 runs 15 residues. The CDR3 DNA follows: TGTGCCAGCAGTTACACCTCCGGGACATCCCCACCCCTCCACTTT. Amino acid sequence: CASSYTSGTSPPLHF.

The V call is TRBV3-1 (or the pseudogene TRBV3-2), the J call TRBJ2-5, with TRBD1 as a possible D gene (6 bases). From germline, CDR1 is LGHDT and CDR2 YNNKEL (reference sequence). V lost 4 bases, J lost 5 bases, and 17 bases lay in between. This CDR3 is 15 amino acids long. In DNA, the CDR3 is TGTGCCAGCAGCCCCTGGACAGAGGACGAGGAGACCCAGTACTTC. Protein sequence: CASSPWTEDEETQYF.

The chain is built from TRBV6-1 and TRBJ1-2, with D unclear. This CDR3 has 14 residues. From germline, CDR1 is MNHNS and CDR2 SASEGT. Trimming took 0 bases from V and 6 from J, leaving 11 bases between them. The CDR3 coding sequence is TGTGCCAGCAGTGAAGCGAACAGATTAAATGGCTACACCTTC. Protein product: CASSEANRLNGYTF.

V usage is TRBV11-3 and J usage is TRBJ2-1; D might be TRBD1 (5 bases). The V gene's germline CDR1 is SGHNT and CDR2 YENEEA. This CDR3 comprises 13 residues. The germline V and J ends were trimmed by 5 bases and 4 bases, with 9 bases remaining between them. The CDR3 DNA follows: TGTGCCAGCAGCATCGACAGTTACAATGAGCAGTTCTTC. Residues: CASSIDSYNEQFF.

This clone came up once. The rearrangement links TRBV30 to TRBJ1-1; TRBD1 matches at 8 bases. The CDR3 has 14 amino acids. Trimming took 5 bases from V and 6 from J; bases not matched to a gene: 11. CDR1 and CDR2 (germline): GTSNPN, SVGIG (reference sequence). CDR3 DNA sequence: TGTGCCTGGCCAAAGATGACAGGGGTGGCTGAAGCTTTCTTT. It yields the protein CAWPKMTGVAEAFF.

This clone was seen a few times. The CDR3 loop is CASSSSGGPYNEQFF. The CDR3, as DNA: TGCGCCAGCAGCTCTAGCGGGGGGCCCTACAATGAGCAGTTCTTC. The genes are TRBV5-1 and TRBJ2-1; 11 bases line up with TRBD2. Trimming cost V 3 bases and J 2 bases; bases outside gene matches: 1. CDR1 SGHRS and CDR2 YFSETQ come from the germline V gene. CDR3 length: 15 amino acids. Based on the CDR3 plus reference TRBV5-1 and TRBJ2-1, the full variable domain is KAGVTQTPRYLIKTRGQQVTLSCSPISGHRSVSWYQQTPGQGLQFLFEYFSETQRNKGNFPGRFSGRQFSNSRSEMNVSTLELGDSALYLCASSSSGGPYNEQFFGPGTRLTVL.

The chain couples TRBV18 to TRBJ1-1; 11 nucleotides align to TRBD1. V gave up 10 bases and J gave up 1 base; unmatched junction bases: 8. There are 15 residues in the CDR3. Germline values: CDR1 KGHSH, CDR2 LQKENI. In DNA, the CDR3 is TGTGCCACCAACACCGGACAGGGGGCGAACACTGAAGCTTTCTTT. Amino acids: CATNTGQGANTEAFF.

This rearrangement joins TRBV30 to TRBJ2-2, with D perhaps TRBD2 (7 bases). The ends were cut back, 2 bases at V and 5 bases at J, with 15 bases in the middle. The CDR3 sequence is 15 residues long. Germline V CDR1 and CDR2: GTSNPN, SVGIG (reference sequence). The CDR3 DNA reads TGTGCCTGGAGTTCGGGGGGCCGGGGGACCGGGGAGCTGTTTTTT. Its translation is CAWSSGGRGTGELFF.

V gene TRBV3-1 (or the pseudogene TRBV3-2) combines with J gene TRBJ1-2, with D uncertain. Trimming took off 1 base at V and 4 bases at J, with 16 bases between the two ends. The CDR3 extends over 16 amino acids. The germline V gene has CDR1 LGHDT and CDR2 YNNKEL (reference sequence). CDR3 protein: CASSQAPNLQAYGYTF. The CDR3 nucleotides read TGTGCCAGCAGCCAAGCCCCCAATTTGCAGGCCTATGGCTACACCTTC.

This clone has just one count. The gene calls are TRBV6-1 and TRBJ1-2; the match to TRBD1 covers 7 bases. With 2 bases clipped from V and 8 bases from J, the junction kept 8 bases outside the gene matches. This CDR3 comprises 14 residues. Germline CDR1 and CDR2: MNHNS and SASEGT. CDR3 DNA sequence: TGTGCCAGCAGTGAATCAGGGGGGCCGGAGGGCTACACCTTC. It yields the protein CASSESGGPEGYTF.

The chain has TRBV28 and TRBJ2-3; the match to TRBD1 covers 10 bases. The germline CDR1 and CDR2 sequences are MDHEN and SYDVKM. The CDR3 has 15 residues. With V trimmed by 6 bases and J by 2 bases, 5 bases remained unmatched. The CDR3 region has the DNA TGTGCCAGCAGCAGGGGACAGGGGATCACAGATACGCAGTATTTT. It translates to CASSRGQGITDTQYF.

In DNA, the CDR3 is TGTGCCAGCTCGGTTGGGGAGACCTATGGCTACACCTTC. Amino acids: CASSVGETYGYTF. V gene TRBV18 combines with J gene TRBJ1-2; D remains unclear. The germline V gene encodes CDR1 KGHSH and CDR2 LQKENI. The CDR3 loop spans 13 amino acids. The V gene lost 6 bases and the J gene lost 4 bases, with 12 bases spanning the gap.

This clone was seen just once. This chain connects TRBV20-1 to TRBJ1-5; D is perhaps TRBD1 (5 bases). The germline V gene has CDR1 DFQATT and CDR2 SNEGSKA (reference sequence). CDR3 length equals 13 residues. V was cut by 3 bases and J by 3 bases, with 9 bases left in between. DNA of the CDR3: TGCAGTGCTAGTTCAGGGCCCAATCAGCCCCAGCATTTT. Amino acid sequence: CSASSGPNQPQHF.

The genes are TRBV7-9 and TRBJ1-2; no definite D call. In germline, CDR1 is SEHNR, CDR2 FQNEAQ (reference sequence). The CDR3 runs to 14 residues. V lost 0 bases and J 8 bases, leaving 13 bases between the germline ends. The CDR3 is CASSLAGGPGGYTF. CDR3 nucleotide sequence: TGTGCCAGCAGCTTAGCAGGAGGCCCGGGGGGCTACACCTTC.

The CDR3 here is CASSFSSQGNTEAFF. CDR3 nucleotide sequence: TGTGCCAGCAGCTTTTCGTCTCAGGGGAACACTGAAGCTTTCTTT. The gene calls are TRBV11-2 and TRBJ1-1; D is possibly TRBD1 (5 bases). CDR1 and CDR2 (germline): SGHAT, FQNNGV. V was cut by 3 bases and J by 1 base, with 12 bases left in between. This CDR3 is 15 amino acids long.

The chain employs TRBV9 and TRBJ1-1; 8 positions match TRBD1. V shed 3 bases, J shed 1 base, and the junction held 5 bases outside the gene matches. The germline V gene has CDR1 SGDLS and CDR2 YYNGEE. CDR3 length: 15 residues. This CDR3 is CASSGSGGWNTEAFF. The CDR3 DNA sequence: TGTGCCAGCAGCGGGTCAGGGGGCTGGAACACTGAAGCTTTCTTT.

This clone was seen only once. The rearrangement joins TRBV5-8 to TRBJ1-4; D is perhaps TRBD1 (6 bases). Germline CDR1 SGHTS, CDR2 YDEGEE. The V end was cut by 5 bases, the J end by 0 bases, with 11 bases between. The CDR3 is 15 residues long. The CDR3 DNA is TGTGCCAGCAGTACAGGGTCTGCAACTAATGAAAAACTGTTTTTT. Its translation: CASSTGSATNEKLFF.

In its sample, this clone was seen a few times. V gene TRBV11-2 combines with J gene TRBJ2-5, with D unresolved. V gave up 2 bases and J gave up 1 base, with 8 bases separating them. Per germline, CDR1 SGHAT and CDR2 FQNNGV. This CDR3 is built from 14 residues. CDR3 protein: CASSLIGSQETQYF. In nucleotides, the CDR3 is TGTGCCAGCAGCTTAATTGGCAGCCAAGAGACCCAGTACTTC.

The chain carries TRBV5-1 and TRBJ2-7; D possibly corresponds to TRBD2 (6 bases). The CDR3 runs to 16 residues. Germline values: CDR1 SGHRS, CDR2 YFSETQ. V gave up 0 bases and J gave up 3 bases, with 16 bases separating them. CDR3 amino acids: CASSLARPQEGYEQYF. In nucleotides, the CDR3 is TGCGCCAGCAGCTTGGCCCGGCCGCAGGAGGGCTACGAGCAGTACTTC.

Notes on this clone: The same CDR3 can be traced to other DNA sequences in this sample. The chain has TRBV3-1 (or the pseudogene TRBV3-2) and TRBJ2-7; D is possibly TRBD2 (5 bases). CDR3 length: 13 residues. Germline-derived CDR1 and CDR2 are LGHDT and YNNKEL (reference sequence). V dropped 0 bases and J dropped 4 bases, with 7 bases sitting between them. The CDR3 bases are TGTGCCAGCAGCCAAGATCGGGGTTACGAGCAGTACTTC. It translates to CASSQDRGYEQYF.

This clone has just one count. The J gene is TRBJ1-2, the V gene TRBV5-1; 8 nucleotides line up with TRBD1. Per germline, CDR1 SGHRS and CDR2 YFSETQ. The CDR3 contains 14 residues. Trimming at V came to 3 bases and at J to 6 bases, leaving 7 bases not matched to a gene. CDR3 protein: CASSSGQGLNGYTF. In nucleotides, the CDR3 is TGCGCCAGCAGCTCCGGACAGGGTCTGAATGGCTACACCTTC. Full variable domain (remainder filled in from reference TRBV5-1 and TRBJ1-2): KAGVTQTPRYLIKTRGQQVTLSCSPISGHRSVSWYQQTPGQGLQFLFEYFSETQRNKGNFPGRFSGRQFSNSRSEMNVSTLELGDSALYLCASSSGQGLNGYTFGSGTRLTVV.